The 27 T cell receptor gamma chains below come from one sample, sequenced in a study of Vδ1+ human thymocytes. Notes on the study in general: Thymic TRG and TRD repertoires appeared highly polyclonal, with Gaussian CDR3 length distributions.

Sequences come from RNA converted to cDNA by reverse transcription. The CDR3 regions were amplified by multiplex PCR from V-gene primers to a constant-region primer. TCRdb re-called clones from the multiplex PCR reads using CATT. The table includes 36,000 or so gamma-chain clones, roughly 21% detected once. Antigens for these TCRs are unknown. Sequencing was done on a sample of Vdelta1+ gamma-delta thymocytes from the thymus. Subset indicated: FACS-sorted CD3+ TCRalphabeta- TCRVdelta1+ TCRVdelta2- thymocytes. These receptors all stem from a girl under two years old who had congenital heart surgery.

This clone was seen a handful of times. The chain is built from TRGV5 and TRGJ1 or TRGJ2. Germline-derived CDR1 and CDR2 are VINAFY and YDVSNSKD. Germline trimming cut 3 bases from V and 11 bases from J; bases unmatched to any gene: 7. There are 11 residues in the CDR3. CDR3 sequence reads: CATWDDIQKLF. The DNA for the CDR3 is TGTGCCACCTGGGACGATATTCAGAAACTCTTT.

This clone has just a few counts. The chain is built from TRGV9 and TRGJ1 or TRGJ2. Germline CDR1 reads GITISATS; CDR2 reads ISYDGTV (reference sequence). J was trimmed by 3 bases and V by 6 bases; bases with no gene match: 11. This CDR3 has 14 residues. CDR3 sequence: CALWKGASYYKKLF. CDR3 coding DNA: TGTGCCTTGTGGAAGGGTGCTTCTTATTATAAGAAACTCTTT.

The sample holds a few counts of this clone. At one end the junction does not follow the germline gene, possibly because of a read error. This chain uses TRGV5 with TRGJ1 or TRGJ2. Germline V gene lookup returns CDR1 VINAFY and CDR2 YDVSNSKD. CDR3 length: 12 residues. CDR3 region: CATWEGRYKKLF. CDR3 in DNA: TGTGCCACCTGGGAAGGTCGATATAAGAAGCTCTTT.

This clone was seen more than once but under ten times. The gene calls are TRGV8 and TRGJP2. The J segment lost 6 bases and the V segment lost 0 bases, leaving 10 bases of the junction unmatched. This CDR3 spans 16 amino acids. Germline CDR1 is VENAVY and CDR2 is YDSYNSRV. CDR3 sequence reads: CATWDRPEGGDWIKTF. The CDR3, as DNA: TGTGCCACCTGGGATAGGCCGGAAGGCGGTGATTGGATCAAGACGTTT.

This clone was seen more than once but under ten times. This chain links TRGV2 with TRGJP2. Germline V lookup: CDR1 EGSNGY, CDR2 YDSYNSKV. The CDR3 spans 13 residues. V lost 5 bases to trimming and J lost 4 bases; unmatched junction nucleotides: 4. In DNA form, the CDR3 reads TGTGCCACCTGGGTGAATAGTGATTGGATCAAGACGTTT. Protein: CATWVNSDWIKTF.

This clone has more than one count but fewer than ten. The rearrangement links TRGV3 to TRGJ1 or TRGJ2. V dropped 2 bases and J dropped 12; count of bases not matched to a gene: 7. This CDR3 comprises 11 residues. Germline CDR1 and CDR2: VTNTFY and YDVSTARD (reference sequence). Written as DNA, the CDR3 is TGTGCCACCTGGGACAAAGATAGGAAACTCTTT. This codes for CATWDKDRKLF.

This clone showed up just a few times. This chain uses TRGV3 with TRGJ1 or TRGJ2. The CDR3 consists of 12 residues. Germline V CDR1 and CDR2: VTNTFY, YDVSTARD (reference sequence). V was clipped by 8 bases and J by 7 bases; unmatched bases: 11. The CDR3 DNA is TGTGCCACCTCCCTGAGAAGGTATAAGAAACTCTTT. This gives the protein CATSLRRYKKLF.

This clone was found a few times. Other DNA sequences in this specimen translate into the identical CDR3. This sequence joins TRGV9 and TRGJ1 or TRGJ2. The germline CDR1 and CDR2 sequences are GITISATS and ISYDGTV (reference sequence). V gave up 2 bases and J gave up 0 bases; unmatched junction bases: 4. CDR3 size: 14 residues. The CDR3 here is CALWEGLNYYKKLF. CDR3 nucleotide sequence: TGTGCCTTGTGGGAGGGTTTGAATTATTATAAGAAACTCTTT.

The chain uses TRGV9 and TRGJP2. From germline, CDR1 is GITISATS and CDR2 ISYDGTV (reference sequence). Trimming took 3 bases from V and 0 from J; bases not matched to a gene: 4. The CDR3 has 15 amino acids. The CDR3: CALWERYSSDWIKTF. DNA of the CDR3: TGTGCCTTGTGGGAGCGATATAGTAGTGATTGGATCAAGACGTTT.

This chain uses TRGV9 with TRGJP1. V dropped 0 bases and J dropped 9; count of bases not matched to a gene: 10. This CDR3 region has 15 residues. Germline V gene lookup returns CDR1 GITISATS and CDR2 ISYDGTV (reference sequence). The CDR3 protein is CALWEVSTPSWFKIF. CDR3 DNA: TGTGCCTTGTGGGAGGTGTCGACCCCAAGTTGGTTCAAGATATTT.

This sequence joins TRGV9 and TRGJ1 or TRGJ2. Germline V gene data show CDR1 as GITISATS and CDR2 as ISYDGTV (reference sequence). V lost 6 bases, J lost 5 bases, and 10 bases stayed unmatched. This CDR3 spans 13 amino acids. The CDR3: CALWTDTHYKKLF. The CDR3 DNA is TGTGCCTTGTGGACCGACACTCATTATAAGAAACTCTTT.

This clone was counted at least ten times. This sample also contains other DNA sequences that code for the same CDR3. V gene TRGV2 combines with J gene TRGJ1 or TRGJ2. In germline, CDR1 is EGSNGY, CDR2 YDSYNSKV. This CDR3 is 13 amino acids long. V was clipped by 0 bases and J by 6 bases; unmatched bases: 5. CDR3 DNA sequence: TGTGCCACCTGGGACGGGCCGCTTTATAAGAAACTCTTT. Translation gives CATWDGPLYKKLF.

This clone was seen more than once but under ten times. The J gene is TRGJ1 or TRGJ2, the V gene TRGV3. The CDR3 runs to 16 residues. CDR1 and CDR2 (germline): VTNTFY, YDVSTARD (reference sequence). V was pared by 1 base and J by 13 bases, with 22 bases of the junction left unmatched. The CDR3 DNA follows: TGTGCCACCTGGGACAGCACCGGGGACTGCACCTTCGGAAAACTCTTT. Amino acid sequence: CATWDSTGDCTFGKLF.

The rearrangement links TRGV2 to TRGJP2. The CDR3 has 14 residues. J lost 3 bases, V lost 3 bases, and 4 bases had no gene match. Germline CDR1 is EGSNGY and CDR2 is YDSYNSKV. The CDR3 loop reads CATWDWGSDWIKTF. The CDR3 bases are TGTGCCACCTGGGACTGGGGTAGTGATTGGATCAAGACGTTT.

J is TRGJ1 or TRGJ2 and V is TRGV4. The CDR3 spans 12 residues. Per germline, CDR1 EGSTGY and CDR2 YDSYTSSV. The trim removed 0 bases at V and 10 bases at J, leaving 6 bases unmatched. The CDR3 loop is CATWDGLEKKLF. As DNA, the CDR3 is TGTGCCACCTGGGATGGGCTCGAGAAGAAACTCTTT.

On this clone itself: This may be a read error, as it is one base from a much larger clone. The J gene is TRGJ1 or TRGJ2, the V gene TRGV3. V shed 0 bases and J 4 bases; nucleotides not matched to a gene: 6. The CDR3 consists of 14 residues. Per germline, CDR1 VTNTFY and CDR2 YDVSTARD (reference sequence). The CDR3: CATWDRPWYYKKLF. CDR3 nucleotide sequence: TGTGCCACCTGGGACAGGCCTTGGTATTATAAGAAACTCTTT.

As for this clone: A much larger clonotype is one base distant, so this may be a read error. V gene TRGV4 combines with J gene TRGJ1 or TRGJ2. The germline V gene encodes CDR1 EGSTGY and CDR2 YDSYTSSV. V shed 6 bases and J 3 bases; nucleotides not matched to a gene: 5. The CDR3 runs 12 residues. CDR3 residues: CATWNSYYKKLF. The CDR3 DNA sequence: TGTGCCACCTGGAATAGTTATTATAAGAAACTCTTT.

The V and J genes are TRGV2 and TRGJP2. In germline, CDR1 is EGSNGY, CDR2 YDSYNSKV. The V and J ends lost 3 bases and 4 bases, in that order; junction bases with no gene match: 11. This CDR3 region has 16 residues. The CDR3 bases are TGTGCCACCTGGGACAGGCCTCGGTTTAGTGATTGGATCAAGACGTTT. It is translated as CATWDRPRFSDWIKTF.

This clone showed up just a few times. Other DNA sequences from this sample encode an identical CDR3 as well. This chain uses TRGV2 with TRGJ1 or TRGJ2. Germline CDR1 EGSNGY, CDR2 YDSYNSKV. The CDR3 has 12 residues. Losses at the gene ends were 0 bases for V and 9 bases for J; bases not matched to a gene: 5. CDR3 amino acids: CATWDGGGKKLF. The DNA for the CDR3 is TGTGCCACCTGGGACGGGGGCGGTAAGAAACTCTTT.

This clone has just a few counts. Other DNA sequences in the same sample also yield this CDR3. This sequence joins TRGV4 and TRGJ1 or TRGJ2. V was pared by 1 base and J by 0 bases, with 6 bases of the junction left unmatched. CDR3 length equals 15 residues. Germline assignment: CDR1 EGSTGY and CDR2 YDSYTSSV. The CDR3 bases are TGTGCCACCTGGGATGGACCCCTGAATTATTATAAGAAACTCTTT. It is translated as CATWDGPLNYYKKLF.

About this clone itself: This may be a read error: a much more frequent sequence differs by one nucleotide. V gene TRGV4 combines with J gene TRGJ1 or TRGJ2. Germline CDR1 is EGSTGY and CDR2 is YDSYTSSV. J was trimmed by 1 base and V by 2 bases; bases with no gene match: 2. The CDR3 is 13 residues long. Here the CDR3 reads CATWDANYYKKLF. CDR3 bases: TGTGCCACCTGGGATGCAAATTATTATAAGAAACTCTTT.

This clone is labeled medium-sized. This CDR3 is also generated by other DNA sequences in the sample. J is TRGJ1 or TRGJ2 and V is TRGV2. Trimming at V came to 2 bases and at J to 6 bases, leaving 1 base not matched to a gene. The germline V gene has CDR1 EGSNGY and CDR2 YDSYNSKV. This CDR3 region has 11 residues. Here the CDR3 reads CATWDVYKKLF. The CDR3 coding sequence is TGTGCCACCTGGGACGTTTATAAGAAACTCTTT.

This clone was detected only a few times. This chain joins TRGV3 and TRGJ1 or TRGJ2. The V gene end was trimmed by 1 base and the J gene end by 5 bases; junction bases not matched to a gene: 8. This CDR3 region has 14 residues. CDR1 is VTNTFY, CDR2 YDVSTARD, per germline (reference sequence). The CDR3 spells CATWDRHRHYKKLF. The CDR3 DNA sequence: TGTGCCACCTGGGACAGACATCGTCATTATAAGAAACTCTTT.

This clone was observed a single time. V is TRGV3 and J is TRGJP1. Germline values: CDR1 VTNTFY, CDR2 YDVSTARD (reference sequence). The CDR3 sequence is 15 residues long. The V segment lost 8 bases and the J segment 3 bases; nucleotides outside the gene matches: 12. The CDR3: CATLTLQATGWFKIF. In DNA, the CDR3 is TGTGCCACCTTGACCCTCCAGGCCACTGGTTGGTTCAAGATATTT.

This clone was seen more than once but under ten times. One base away lies a much larger clone, so this may be a sequencing read error. This sequence joins TRGV8 and TRGJ1 or TRGJ2. The CDR3 spans 12 residues. Trimming took 3 bases from V and 7 from J; bases not matched to a gene: 6. Germline lookup yields CDR1 VENAVY and CDR2 YDSYNSRV. This CDR3 reads CATWDWRYKKLF. CDR3 bases: TGTGCCACCTGGGATTGGCGGTATAAGAAACTCTTT.

J is TRGJP1 and V is TRGV3. The germline V gene has CDR1 VTNTFY and CDR2 YDVSTARD (reference sequence). This CDR3 comprises 12 residues. The V segment lost 5 bases and the J segment 9 bases; nucleotides outside the gene matches: 6. Here the CDR3 reads CATWVPRWFKIF. CDR3 in DNA: TGTGCCACCTGGGTCCCCCGTTGGTTCAAGATATTT.

Details on this clone: A much larger clone differs from this one at a single base, so this may be a read error. This specimen includes other DNA sequences encoding the same CDR3. The gene calls are TRGV2 and TRGJ1 or TRGJ2. There are 13 residues in the CDR3. Per the germline V gene, CDR1 is EGSNGY and CDR2 is YDSYNSKV. The V segment lost 0 bases and the J segment 5 bases; nucleotides outside the gene matches: 4. The CDR3: CATWDGGDYKKLF. In DNA form, the CDR3 reads TGTGCCACCTGGGACGGGGGGGATTATAAGAAACTCTTT.